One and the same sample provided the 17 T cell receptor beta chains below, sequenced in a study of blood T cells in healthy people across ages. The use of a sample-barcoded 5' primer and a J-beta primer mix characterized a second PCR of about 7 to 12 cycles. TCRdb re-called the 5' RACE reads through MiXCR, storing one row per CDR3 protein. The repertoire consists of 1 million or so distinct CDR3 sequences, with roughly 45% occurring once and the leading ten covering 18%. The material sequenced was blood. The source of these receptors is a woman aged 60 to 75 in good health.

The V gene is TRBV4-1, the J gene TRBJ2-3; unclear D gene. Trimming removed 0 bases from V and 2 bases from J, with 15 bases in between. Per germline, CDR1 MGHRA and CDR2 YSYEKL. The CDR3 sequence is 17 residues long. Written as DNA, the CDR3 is TGCGCCAGCAGCCAAGATAGAAGGAGTTCCCTCACAGATACGCAGTATTTT. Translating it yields CASSQDRRSSLTDTQYF.

In DNA form, the CDR3 reads TGTGCCAGCAGAAAGACAGGGGCATCCGACGAGCAGTACTTC. Translation gives CASRKTGASDEQYF. The rearrangement links TRBV28 to TRBJ2-7; the match to TRBD1 covers 8 bases. Germline CDR1 reads MDHEN; CDR2 reads SYDVKM. V was pared by 6 bases and J by 5 bases, with 9 bases of the junction left unmatched. This CDR3 has 14 amino acids.

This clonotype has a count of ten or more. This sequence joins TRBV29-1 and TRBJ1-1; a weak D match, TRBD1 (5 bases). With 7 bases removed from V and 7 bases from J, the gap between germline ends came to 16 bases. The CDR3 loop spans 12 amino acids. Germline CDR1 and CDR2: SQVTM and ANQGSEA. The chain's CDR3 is CSAVPGTDEAFF. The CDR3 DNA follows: TGCAGCGCCGTGCCAGGGACGGATGAAGCTTTCTTT.

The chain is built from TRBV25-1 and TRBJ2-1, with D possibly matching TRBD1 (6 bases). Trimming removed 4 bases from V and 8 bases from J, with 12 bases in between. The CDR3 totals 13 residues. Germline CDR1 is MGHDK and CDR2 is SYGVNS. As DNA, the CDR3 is TGTGCCAGCAGTGGCTACAGGGCCGATGAGCAGTTCTTC. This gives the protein CASSGYRADEQFF. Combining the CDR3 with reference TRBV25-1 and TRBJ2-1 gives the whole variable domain EADIYQTPRYLVIGTGKKITLECSQTMGHDKMYWYQQDPGMELHLIHYSYGVNSTEKGDLSSESTVSRIRTEHFPLTLESARPSHTSQYLCASSGYRADEQFFGPGTRLTVL.

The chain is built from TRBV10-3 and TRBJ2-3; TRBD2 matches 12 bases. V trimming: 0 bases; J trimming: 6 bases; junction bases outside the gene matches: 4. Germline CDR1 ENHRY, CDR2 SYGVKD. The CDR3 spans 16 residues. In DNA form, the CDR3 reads TGTGCCATCAGTGAGTCGAAGACTAGCGGGAGCGATACGCAGTATTTT. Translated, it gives CAISESKTSGSDTQYF.

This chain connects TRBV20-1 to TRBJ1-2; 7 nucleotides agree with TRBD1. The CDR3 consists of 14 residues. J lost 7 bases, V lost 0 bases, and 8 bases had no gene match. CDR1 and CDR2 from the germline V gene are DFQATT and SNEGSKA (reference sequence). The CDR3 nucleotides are TGCAGTGCTAGAGATCGAACAGGGGAGAGTGGCTACACCTTC. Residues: CSARDRTGESGYTF.

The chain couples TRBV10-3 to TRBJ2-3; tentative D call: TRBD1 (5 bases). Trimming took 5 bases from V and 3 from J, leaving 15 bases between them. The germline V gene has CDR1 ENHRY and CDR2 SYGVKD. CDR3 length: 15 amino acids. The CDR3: CAISLVGATTDTQYF. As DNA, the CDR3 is TGTGCCATCAGTCTGGTTGGGGCAACAACAGATACGCAGTATTTT.

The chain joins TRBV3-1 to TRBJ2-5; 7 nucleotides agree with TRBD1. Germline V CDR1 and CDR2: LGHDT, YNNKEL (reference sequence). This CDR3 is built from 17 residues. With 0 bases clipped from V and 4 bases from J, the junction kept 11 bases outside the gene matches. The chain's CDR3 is CASSQELARGTRETQYF. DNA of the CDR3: TGTGCCAGCAGCCAAGAATTGGCCAGGGGGACGAGAGAGACCCAGTACTTC.

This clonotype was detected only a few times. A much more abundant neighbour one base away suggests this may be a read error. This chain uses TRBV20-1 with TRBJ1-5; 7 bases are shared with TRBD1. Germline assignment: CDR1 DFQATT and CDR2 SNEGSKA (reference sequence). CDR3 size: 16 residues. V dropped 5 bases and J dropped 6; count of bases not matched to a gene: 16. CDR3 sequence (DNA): TGCAGTGCTCATGACAGGGTCGGGGGTGACGGTCAGCCCCAGCATTTT. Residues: CSAHDRVGGDGQPQHF.

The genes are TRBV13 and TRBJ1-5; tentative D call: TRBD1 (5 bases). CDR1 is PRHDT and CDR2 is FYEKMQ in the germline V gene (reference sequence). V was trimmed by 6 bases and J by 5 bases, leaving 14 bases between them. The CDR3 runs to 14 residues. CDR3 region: CASSNGRGDQPQHF. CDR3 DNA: TGTGCCAGCAGTAATGGGCGGGGCGATCAGCCCCAGCATTTT.

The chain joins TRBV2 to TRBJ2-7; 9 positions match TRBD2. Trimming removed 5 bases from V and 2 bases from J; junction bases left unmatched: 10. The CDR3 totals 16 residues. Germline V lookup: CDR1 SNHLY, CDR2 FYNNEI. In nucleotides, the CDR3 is TGTGCCAGCAGTTTACTAGCGGGCACACTCACCTACGAGCAGTACTTC. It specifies CASSLLAGTLTYEQYF.

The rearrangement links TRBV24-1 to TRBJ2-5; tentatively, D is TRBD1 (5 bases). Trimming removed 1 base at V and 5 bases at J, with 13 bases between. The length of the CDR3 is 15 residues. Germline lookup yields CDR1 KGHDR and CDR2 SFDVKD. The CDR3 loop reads CATSDFRGMVETQYF. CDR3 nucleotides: TGTGCCACCAGTGATTTTAGGGGTATGGTGGAGACCCAGTACTTC.

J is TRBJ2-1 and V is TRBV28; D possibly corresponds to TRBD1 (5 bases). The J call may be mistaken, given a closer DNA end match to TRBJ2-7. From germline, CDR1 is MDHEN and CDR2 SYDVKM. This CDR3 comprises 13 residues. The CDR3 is CASSWGSSNEQYF. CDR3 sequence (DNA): TGTGCCAGCAGTTGGGGCAGCTCCAATGAGCAGTACTTC.

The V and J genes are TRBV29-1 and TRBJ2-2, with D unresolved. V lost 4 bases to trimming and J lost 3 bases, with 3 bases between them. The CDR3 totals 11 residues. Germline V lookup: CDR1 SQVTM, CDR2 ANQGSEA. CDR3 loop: CSVVDTGELFF. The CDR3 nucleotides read TGCAGCGTTGTGGACACCGGGGAGCTGTTTTTT.

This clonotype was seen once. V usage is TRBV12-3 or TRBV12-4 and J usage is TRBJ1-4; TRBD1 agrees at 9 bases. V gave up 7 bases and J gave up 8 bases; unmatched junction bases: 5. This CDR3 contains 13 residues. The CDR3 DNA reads TGTGCCAGCATACAGGGGGCTGGGGAAAAACTGTTTTTT. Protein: CASIQGAGEKLFF.

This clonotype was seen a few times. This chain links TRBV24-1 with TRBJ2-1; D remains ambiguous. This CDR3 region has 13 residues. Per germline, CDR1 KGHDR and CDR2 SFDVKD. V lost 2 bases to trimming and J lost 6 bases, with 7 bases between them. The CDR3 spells CATSDWPSNEQFF. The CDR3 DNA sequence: TGTGCCACCAGTGATTGGCCAAGCAATGAGCAGTTCTTC.

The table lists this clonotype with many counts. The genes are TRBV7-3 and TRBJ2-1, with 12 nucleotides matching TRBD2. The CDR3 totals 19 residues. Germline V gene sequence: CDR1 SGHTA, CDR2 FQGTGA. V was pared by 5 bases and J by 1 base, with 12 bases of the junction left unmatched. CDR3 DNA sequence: TGTGCCAGCAGCCGCATGCTAGCGGGAGGGGATGGGTCCTACAATGAGCAGTTCTTC. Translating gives CASSRMLAGGDGSYNEQFF.